This TCR beta chain was sequenced for a study of molecular identifiers for immune sequencing clone quantification. Study overall: Sequencing covered four of five parts into which replicate RNA from about 20,000 or 100,000 naive CD8 cells was split.

Previously reported methods and listed TCR primers produced the bulk TCR libraries. TCRdb re-analysed the PCR reads in MiXCR, keeping a single row per CDR3 protein. This table has nearly 650,000 distinct CDR3 sequences, 25% appearing once. This clonotype was seen repeatedly, ten times or more. The CDR3 is 15 amino acids. V lost 8 bases and J 4 bases, leaving 19 bases between the germline ends. CDR1 and CDR2 from the germline V gene are MDHEN and SYDVKM. The gene calls are TRBV28 and TRBJ2-3; TRBD1 or TRBD2 may be the D gene (6 bases each). Sequencing used naive CD8+ T cells from blood, with Jurkat cell RNA spiked in. This sample's subset: FACS-sorted CD8+CD4-CCR7+CD45RA+ naive T cells. This clonotype was obtained from a human donor in good health. Some libraries in this study had Jurkat cell RNA spiked in. Here the CDR3 reads CASHGGREEADTQYF. CDR3 in DNA: TGTGCCAGCCACGGGGGCAGGGAAGAGGCAGATACGCAGTATTTT.